This TCR beta chain was sequenced for a study of blood T cell repertoires in COVID-19. On the study more broadly: In each case, the material was cDNA or gDNA derived from T cells, B-cell-depleted T cells, or PBMCs.

V shed 6 bases, J shed 0 bases, and the junction held 21 bases outside the gene matches. The CDR3 loop spans 22 amino acids. Germline-derived CDR1 and CDR2 are SGHAT and FQNNGV. As processed by the authors: Nucleated cell counts were estimated from reference gene primer amplification. The table came from immunoSEQ multiplex PCR; TCRdb's copy has only in-frame clones and leaves some out. Clone size and the V and J calls come from that table; the DNA yielded D and trimming. The sample consists of under 500,000 clones, 85% to 90% of them appearing once. Material for sequencing was peripheral blood. The receptor was derived from a young woman with acute or convalescent COVID-19. V usage is TRBV11-2 and J usage is TRBJ2-6, with 9 bases matching TRBD2. The chain's CDR3 is CASSFRRGGILGESSGANVLTF. The DNA of the CDR3 is TGTGCCAGCAGTTTTCGGCGGGGGGGCATCCTCGGGGAAAGCTCTGGGGCCAACGTCCTGACTTTC. The full variable domain, rest sourced from reference TRBV11-2 and TRBJ2-6, is EAGVAQSPRYKIIEKRQSVAFWCNPISGHATLYWYQQILGQGPKLLIQFQNNGVVDDSQLPKDRFSAERLKGVDSTLKIQPAKLEDSAVYLCASSFRRGGILGESSGANVLTFGAGSRLTVL.